The 19 T cell receptor beta chains listed next were all sequenced from one sample in a study of T cells in Graves' hyperthyroidism and ophthalmopathy. The investigators amplified TCR beta CDR3 regions from RNA transcripts. HTBI primers were the set used in a first-round RT-PCR of the TCR CDR3. TCRdb processed the multiplex PCR reads anew with MiXCR; each CDR3 protein has one entry. The sample has 300,000 to 450,000 distinct CDR3 sequences; about 18% are singletons. The source material was blood. Source of these receptors: a woman between 25 and 40 years old with Graves' hyperthyroidism that later progressed to Graves' ophthalmopathy.

This clonotype was counted ten times or more. The rearrangement uses TRBV6-1 and TRBJ2-3, with TRBD1 as a possible D gene (5 bases). In germline, CDR1 is MNHNS, CDR2 SASEGT. The CDR3 loop spans 15 amino acids. V lost 6 bases, J lost 1 base, and 14 bases lay in between. The CDR3 DNA is TGTGCCAGCAGCTTCCCGGTAGGGGGCACAGATACGCAGTATTTT. Protein: CASSFPVGGTDTQYF.

V gene TRBV5-1 combines with J gene TRBJ2-5, with D maybe TRBD1 (5 bases). Germline CDR1 reads SGHRS; CDR2 reads YFSETQ. Trimming stripped 5 bases from V and 5 bases from J, with 22 bases between. CDR3 length: 16 residues. DNA of the CDR3: TGCGCCAGCAGTGGTATCGCCGCAGGGTTCCAGGAGACCCAGTACTTC. It specifies CASSGIAAGFQETQYF.

This clonotype has a count of ten or more. V and J are TRBV6-1 and TRBJ1-1, with D perhaps matching TRBD1 (6 bases). V was shortened by 0 bases and J by 4 bases, with 12 bases between the two germline ends. CDR1 is MNHNS, CDR2 SASEGT, per germline. There are 15 residues in the CDR3. CDR3 sequence (DNA): TGTGCCAGCAGTGAAGCGGGCAGGGGACTCACTGAAGCTTTCTTT. Translation: CASSEAGRGLTEAFF.

V and J are TRBV12-3 or TRBV12-4 and TRBJ2-5, with TRBD2 matching over 11 bases. The CDR3 has 16 amino acids. The J segment lost 4 bases and the V segment lost 6 bases, leaving 10 bases of the junction unmatched. CDR3 bases: TGTGCCAGCAGATCCGATAGCGGGAGGGCCCGAGAGACCCAGTACTTC. This encodes CASRSDSGRARETQYF.

Remarks on this clonotype: A much larger clone lies one base from this, so it may be a read error. The V and J genes are TRBV7-2 and TRBJ2-7, with D unresolved. Per the germline V gene, CDR1 is SGHTA and CDR2 is FQGNSA. The CDR3 is 12 residues long. V was shortened by 2 bases and J by 7 bases, with 9 bases between the two germline ends. This chain's CDR3 is CASSLNHHEQYF. DNA for the CDR3: TGTGCCAGCAGCTTAAATCACCATGAGCAGTACTTC.

This clonotype was detected ten times or more. The chain employs TRBV10-2 and TRBJ2-5; no reliable D call. This CDR3 comprises 13 residues. Trimming shortened V by 4 bases and J by 2 bases, and 8 bases separated the two germline ends. Germline-derived CDR1 and CDR2 are WSHSY and SAAADI. This chain's CDR3 is CASSGDNQETQYF. DNA for the CDR3: TGCGCCAGCAGTGGAGACAATCAAGAGACCCAGTACTTC.

This clonotype was observed a few times. This rearrangement joins TRBV28 to TRBJ2-1; a possible D gene is TRBD1 (6 bases). CDR1 and CDR2 from the germline V gene are MDHEN and SYDVKM. There are 17 residues in the CDR3. The V and J ends lost 3 bases and 0 bases respectively, with 15 bases between them. CDR3 protein: CASSFPLKDSSYNEQFF. CDR3 coding DNA: TGTGCCAGCAGTTTCCCCCTAAAGGACAGCTCCTACAATGAGCAGTTCTTC.

The chain joins TRBV19 to TRBJ2-2; no clear D gene. V lost 2 bases, J lost 5 bases, and 15 bases lay in between. The germline V gene has CDR1 LNHDA and CDR2 SQIVND (reference sequence). This CDR3 region has 16 residues. Here the CDR3 reads CASSIIPVRRTGELFF. CDR3 nucleotide sequence: TGTGCCAGTAGTATAATTCCTGTCCGGCGGACCGGGGAGCTGTTTTTT. The whole variable domain, filled in from reference TRBV19 and TRBJ2-2, reads DGGITQSPKYLFRKEGQNVTLSCEQNLNHDAMYWYRQDPGQGLRLIYYSQIVNDFQKGDIAEGYSVSREKKESFPLTVTSAQKNPTAFYLCASSIIPVRRTGELFFGEGSRLTVL.

There are a few counts of this clonotype. V is TRBV19 and J is TRBJ1-1; TRBD1 aligns across 9 bases. Trimming at V came to 7 bases and at J to 0 bases, leaving 18 bases not matched to a gene. The germline V gene has CDR1 LNHDA and CDR2 SQIVND (reference sequence). The CDR3 extends over 19 amino acids. CDR3 protein: CASTRWATGGSPMNTEAFF. DNA of the CDR3: TGTGCCAGTACCAGGTGGGCGACAGGGGGATCACCGATGAACACTGAAGCTTTCTTT.

There are many counts of this clonotype. The rearrangement links TRBV11-2 to TRBJ2-1; 8 nucleotides agree with TRBD1. Germline V gene lookup returns CDR1 SGHAT and CDR2 FQNNGV. J was trimmed by 7 bases and V by 4 bases; bases with no gene match: 6. CDR3 length equals 14 residues. The CDR3 nucleotides read TGTGCCAGCAGCTCGGACAGGGAAAGGAATGAGCAGTTCTTC. Translated, it gives CASSSDRERNEQFF.

The chain employs TRBV11-2 and TRBJ1-1; D is possibly TRBD1 (6 bases). Germline loops: CDR1 SGHAT, CDR2 FQNNGV. CDR3 size: 16 residues. V dropped 0 bases and J dropped 2 bases, with 13 bases sitting between them. The CDR3 spells CASSLDRSGANTEAFF. DNA for the CDR3: TGTGCCAGCAGCTTAGATAGGTCAGGGGCCAACACTGAAGCTTTCTTT.

This clonotype was seen repeatedly, ten times or more. This rearrangement joins TRBV12-3 or TRBV12-4 to TRBJ2-3; 12 nucleotides match TRBD2. V shed 6 bases and J 0 bases; nucleotides not matched to a gene: 7. This CDR3 has 17 residues. CDR3 region: CASSVGLAGPSTDTQYF. The CDR3 DNA is TGTGCCAGCAGCGTGGGACTAGCGGGTCCTAGCACAGATACGCAGTATTTT.

This clonotype was counted between two and nine times. The chain carries TRBV5-1 and TRBJ2-2, with D tentatively TRBD2 (6 bases). Germline loops: CDR1 SGHRS, CDR2 YFSETQ. CDR3 length: 16 residues. With 1 base removed from V and 2 bases from J, the gap between germline ends came to 12 bases. CDR3 loop: CASSLSAGLNTGELFF. The DNA of the CDR3 is TGCGCCAGCAGCTTGTCAGCGGGCTTAAACACCGGGGAGCTGTTTTTT.

This clonotype was observed many times. CDR3 amino acids: CASSREGGAYEQYF. The CDR3, as DNA: TGTGCCAGCTCTCGGGAAGGGGGCGCCTACGAGCAGTACTTC. The chain couples TRBV18 to TRBJ2-7; 7 bases are a match to TRBD1. Germline CDR1 reads KGHSH; CDR2 reads LQKENI. With 6 bases clipped from V and 2 bases from J, the junction kept 7 bases outside the gene matches. This CDR3 has 14 amino acids.

This chain joins TRBV19 and TRBJ1-1; tentatively, D is TRBD1 (5 bases). Looked up from germline, CDR1 is LNHDA and CDR2 is SQIVND (reference sequence). The V end was cut by 2 bases, the J end by 0 bases, with 10 bases between. CDR3 size: 15 residues. The CDR3 nucleotides read TGTGCCAGTAGTATATCGGACACCATGAACACTGAAGCTTTCTTT. This translates into CASSISDTMNTEAFF.

The rearrangement links TRBV20-1 to TRBJ1-6; 8 positions agree with TRBD1. There are 14 residues in the CDR3. CDR1 and CDR2 from the germline V gene are DFQATT and SNEGSKA (reference sequence). Germline trimming cut 0 bases from V and 12 bases from J; bases unmatched to any gene: 7. The CDR3 nucleotides read TGCAGTGCTAGAGAGATCAGGGGGCGCTTACCCCTCCACTTT. Amino acids: CSAREIRGRLPLHF.

The chain recombines TRBV11-3 with TRBJ1-5; D remains ambiguous. V was cut by 10 bases and J by 0 bases, with 13 bases left in between. The germline V gene encodes CDR1 SGHNT and CDR2 YENEEA. This CDR3 is 14 amino acids long. The CDR3 region has the DNA TGTGCCATCCCCTTCAACAATAGCAATCAGCCCCAGCATTTT. Its protein is CAIPFNNSNQPQHF.

This clonotype appeared many times. This chain connects TRBV7-9 to TRBJ2-3; TRBD2 matches at 7 bases. Trimming took 3 bases from V and 2 from J; bases not matched to a gene: 2. The germline V gene has CDR1 SEHNR and CDR2 FQNEAQ (reference sequence). The CDR3 sequence is 14 residues long. The DNA of the CDR3 is TGTGCCAGCAGCTTCGGGGGGAACACAGATACGCAGTATTTT. It yields the protein CASSFGGNTDTQYF.

This clonotype was seen ten or more times. The rearrangement joins TRBV7-9 to TRBJ2-1; TRBD2 matches 7 bases. Germline CDR1 and CDR2: SEHNR and FQNEAQ (reference sequence). Losses at the gene ends were 5 bases for V and 3 bases for J; bases not matched to a gene: 7. This CDR3 is built from 15 residues. The CDR3 reads CASSPPGGIYNEQFF. As DNA, the CDR3 is TGTGCCAGCAGCCCCCCCGGGGGGATCTACAATGAGCAGTTCTTC.